This T cell receptor (beta chain) originates from a study of multiple sclerosis patients with progressive multifocal leukoencephalopathy. Clones were read by immunoSEQ multiplex PCR, and TCRdb kept only the in-frame ones, dropping some. The repertoire holds 25,000 to 35,000 clones, with roughly 90% as singletons. In this sample, this clone turned up once. Its specificity is not known. Time point of the sample: five to six months of natalizumab therapy. Whole-study findings and limits: Expanded clones at PML onset predated and persisted through natalizumab therapy.

This receptor was taken from a human donor with multiple sclerosis. The sequences come from PBMCs, collected from a patient treated with natalizumab.

The DNA of the CDR3 is TGTGCTAGTGGTTGGGGGACAGGCCGAAATCAGCCCCAGCATTTT. This gives the protein CASGWGTGRNQPQHF. This chain connects TRBV12-5 to TRBJ1-5; 8 nucleotides align to TRBD1. Germline CDR1 LGHNT, CDR2 FRNRAP. The CDR3 runs to 15 residues. The ends lost 4 bases at V and 4 bases at J; junction bases unmatched: 6.